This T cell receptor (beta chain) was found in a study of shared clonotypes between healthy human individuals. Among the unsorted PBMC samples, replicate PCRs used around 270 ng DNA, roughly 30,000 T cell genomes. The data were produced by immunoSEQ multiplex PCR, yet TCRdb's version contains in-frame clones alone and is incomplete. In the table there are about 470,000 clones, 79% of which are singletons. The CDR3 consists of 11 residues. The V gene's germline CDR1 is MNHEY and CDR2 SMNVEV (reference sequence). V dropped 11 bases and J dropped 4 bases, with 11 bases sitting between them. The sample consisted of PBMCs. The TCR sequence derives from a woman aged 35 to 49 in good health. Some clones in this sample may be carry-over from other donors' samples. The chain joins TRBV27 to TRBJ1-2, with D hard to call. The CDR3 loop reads CASLGSYGYTF. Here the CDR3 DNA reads TGTGCCTCACTGGGTAGCTATGGCTACACCTTC.